A selection of T cell receptor beta chains follows, all from one sample in a study of blood T cell repertoires in COVID-19. Here immunoSEQ multiplex PCR was the method, and the copy in TCRdb shows in-frame clones only, minus some. The sample includes 130,000 or so clones, approximately 86% of them seen just once. The specimen sequenced was peripheral blood. These receptors were obtained from a woman aged 60-75 years with acute or convalescent COVID-19. CDR3s include the opening cysteine and the closing phenylalanine or tryptophan. The D gene is left open where the match is weak. Clone sizes are given selectively: once, few, many, or a class where the clone is expanded.

v_call,clone_size,j_call,d_call,cdr3_nt,cdr3_aa
TRBV29-1,NA,TRBJ1-2,TRBD1,TGCAGCGTTGAAGATCTCACAGGGGGTTTTGGCTACACCTTC,CSVEDLTGGFGYTF
TRBV6-5,NA,TRBJ2-5,NA,TGTGCCAGCAGTTCGGCGGCCGTTAGTCAAGAGACCCAGTACTTC,CASSSAAVSQETQYF
TRBV10-3,NA,TRBJ1-1,TRBD1,TGTGCCATCAGAACCGGGACAGGGTCCACTGAAGCTTTCTTT,CAIRTGTGSTEAFF
TRBV5-6,NA,TRBJ2-2,TRBD1,TGTGCCAGCAGCGTTTTCCGGGACAGATTCACCGGGGAGCTGTTTTTT,CASSVFRDRFTGELFF
TRBV5-1,NA,TRBJ2-3,TRBD2,TGCGCCAGCAGCTCCTTTGCGGGGGGCACAGATACGCAGTATTTT,CASSSFAGGTDTQYF
TRBV19,NA,TRBJ1-2,NA,TGTGCCAGTACCTGGGAGGATAACTATGGCTACACCTTC,CASTWEDNYGYTF
TRBV27,NA,TRBJ1-2,TRBD1,TGTGCCAGCAGATCCTGGGACAGGGTGGCTTCCGACTATGGCTACACCTTC,CASRSWDRVASDYGYTF
TRBV18,NA,TRBJ1-1,TRBD1,TGTGCCAGCTCACAAAATGATGGCAGGGGGTCGAGGGCTTTCTTT,CASSQNDGRGSRAFF
TRBV27,NA,TRBJ1-2,TRBD1,TGTGCCAGCAGTTCGGGCTGGGGACAGCTTGGCTACACCTTC,CASSSGWGQLGYTF
TRBV20-1,NA,TRBJ2-7,NA,TGCAGTGCACAAGTAACCTACGAGCAGTACTTC,CSAQVTYEQYF
TRBV19,NA,TRBJ1-2,NA,TGTGCCAGTAATATCGGCCCCCAGGTCGTGTATGGCTACACCTTC,CASNIGPQVVYGYTF
TRBV20-1,NA,TRBJ1-5,TRBD1,TGCAGTGCTAGTGAAACAGGGGTTGGTTTACGGCCCCAGCATTTT,CSASETGVGLRPQHF
TRBV6-5,few,TRBJ1-1,TRBD1,TGTGCCAGCACAGGGGGCCCCATGAACACTGAAGCTTTCTTT,CASTGGPMNTEAFF
TRBV3-1/TRBV3-2,NA,TRBJ1-1,NA,TGTGCCAGCAGCCAAGATCCCCTCACTGAAGCTTTCTTT,CASSQDPLTEAFF
TRBV7-9,NA,TRBJ2-3,TRBD2,TGTGCCAGCAGCAAGACTAGCGGATACACAGATACGCAGTATTTT,CASSKTSGYTDTQYF
TRBV6-2/TRBV6-3,NA,TRBJ2-5,TRBD1,TGTGCCAGCAGTACTACCAAACAGGGGGACCAAGAGACCCAGTACTTC,CASSTTKQGDQETQYF
TRBV5-1,NA,TRBJ2-1,NA,TGCGCCAGCAGTCCCGGGACTGGGGGAAATGAGCAGTTCTTC,CASSPGTGGNEQFF
TRBV19,NA,TRBJ2-1,TRBD2,TGTGCCAGTAGTAGCGGACTAGCGGGGGCGAGCTCCTACAATGAGCAGTTCTTC,CASSSGLAGASSYNEQFF
TRBV19,NA,TRBJ2-1,NA,TGTGCCAGTAGTATAGGGGCCCAGATGGATGAGCAGTTCTTC,CASSIGAQMDEQFF
TRBV27,NA,TRBJ1-5,TRBD1,TGTGCCAGCAGTCCCCACGACAGGGGACTGAACCAGCCCCAGCATTTT,CASSPHDRGLNQPQHF
TRBV28,NA,TRBJ2-1,NA,TGTGCCAGCAGTTCACCCACCACAAAACTAGCAGCGGGGTTCTTC,CASSSPTTKLAAGFF
TRBV29-1,NA,TRBJ1-2,NA,TGCAGCGTTGAAGCAGGGTTTGGCTACACCTTC,CSVEAGFGYTF
TRBV6-4,NA,TRBJ2-2,TRBD1,TGTGCCAGCAGTAGCCGACAGGGCACCGGGGAGCTGTTTTTT,CASSSRQGTGELFF
TRBV10-2,NA,TRBJ2-2,NA,TGCGCCAGCTCCGAGGCCGCCAGGGCCACCGGGGAGCTGTTTTTT,CASSEAARATGELFF
TRBV5-4,few,TRBJ1-6,NA,TGTGCCAGCAGCTTGGGGGCATCATCCTCCTATAATTCACCCCTCCACTTT,CASSLGASSSYNSPLHF
TRBV6-1,NA,TRBJ2-5,TRBD1,TGTGCCAGCAGTGATCGACAGGGAGACTCACGGACCCAGTACTTC,CASSDRQGDSRTQYF
TRBV18,NA,TRBJ2-7,TRBD1,TGTGCCAGCTCAAAAACCGGACAGGGGGCCGACGAGCAGTACTTC,CASSKTGQGADEQYF
TRBV6-5,NA,TRBJ1-1,NA,TGTGCCAGCAGTTACATACAGGGTTCCGGTGAAGCTTTCTTT,CASSYIQGSGEAFF
TRBV6-2/TRBV6-3,NA,TRBJ1-1,NA,TGTGCCAGCAGTTACGCCGACAGGCCCACTGAAGCTTTCTTT,CASSYADRPTEAFF
TRBV11-2,NA,TRBJ2-7,NA,TGTGCCAGCAGCTTTGGAGAGGTCAGCTCCTACGAGCAGTACTTC,CASSFGEVSSYEQYF